This T cell receptor beta chain stems from a study of cytomegalovirus exposure and HLA in healthy donors. The study's findings and limits: It was likely that a cluster of highly shared sequence variants was a sequencing artifact. Segments of the TCR beta V type were, in most cases, productive about 90% or about 30% of the time in an earlier analysis. In a later analysis, V- and J-gene trimming of beta chains associated with a DCLRE1C missense variant, replicated independently. Follow-up analysis found HLA locus-dependent TCR association rates, highest for DRB1 and lowest for HLA-C.

Vbeta (60) and Jbeta (13) primers were used in the PCR. Using immunoSEQ multiplex PCR, the repertoire was profiled, and TCRdb retains in-frame clones only, with some absent. Of around 67,000 clones in the sample, approximately 71% are singletons; the top ten hold 2% to 2.5%. This clone was observed a handful of times. No antigen is known for it. The germline CDR1 and CDR2 sequences are SNHLY and FYNNEI. The CDR3 is made up of 15 amino acids. The V end lost 4 bases, the J end lost 5 bases, and 17 bases lay between the germline ends. The receptor was derived from a woman aged 25 to 39 in good health and CMV-seronegative. The specimen was PBMCs. The rearrangement links TRBV2 to TRBJ2-5; possible D gene TRBD2, 5 bases. The CDR3 nucleotides are TGTGCCAGCAGTGGCCGGGCCGGGGAAGGGGAGACCCAGTACTTC. This codes for CASSGRAGEGETQYF.